This entry lists 5 T cell receptor beta chains sequenced from one sample in a study of blood T cell repertoires in COVID-19 (dated by TCRdb to the early 2020s). Library prep was done by the immunoSEQ multiplex PCR assay. This immuneACCESS table, as held by TCRdb, lists in-frame sequences with V and J called but not all clones. Of the missing ones, under half trace to an unresolved V gene in checked studies; the others have no known cause. This sample holds over 50,000 clones; around four fifths were observed only once. The ten biggest clones cover 14% of the sample. Material for sequencing was peripheral blood. These receptors were collected from a human donor in a cohort sampled during active COVID-19.

The genes are TRBV28 and TRBJ2-6, with D possibly TRBD1 on 6 matching bases. Germline CDR1 reads MDHEN; CDR2 reads SYDVKM. The V and J ends lost 4 bases and 2 bases respectively, with 9 bases between them. The CDR3 has 15 residues. CDR3 residues: CASSSPGAGANVLTF. In DNA form, the CDR3 reads TGTGCCAGCAGTTCCCCAGGGGCTGGGGCCAACGTCCTGACTTTC.

Here the CDR3 DNA reads TGTGCCATCAGTGAGTCCCACGGGATTAGCAATCAGCCCCAGCATTTT. The encoded protein is CAISESHGISNQPQHF. The V call is TRBV10-3, the J call TRBJ1-5; no reliable D call. Germline V gene sequence: CDR1 ENHRY, CDR2 SYGVKD. The CDR3 runs to 16 residues. Trimming cost V 0 bases and J 0 bases, with 9 bases left between them.

This chain joins TRBV19 and TRBJ1-1, with 9 bases identical to TRBD1. Germline trimming cut 8 bases from V and 5 bases from J; bases unmatched to any gene: 9. CDR3 length: 14 residues. Germline V gives CDR1 LNHDA, CDR2 SQIVND (reference sequence). The CDR3 coding sequence is TGTGCCAGTCGGGACAGGGACCTGTGGACTGAAGCTTTCTTT. Its protein is CASRDRDLWTEAFF.

This clone was seen just once. The chain has TRBV12-3 or TRBV12-4 and TRBJ2-1; D call uncertain. This CDR3 is 12 amino acids long. The V gene lost 2 bases and the J gene lost 6 bases, with 5 bases spanning the gap. For the CDR3, the DNA is TGTGCCAGCAGTTTATTCGGCAATGAGCAGTTCTTC. Translation: CASSLFGNEQFF.

The chain's CDR3 is CASSLEWSGGHNEQFF. For the CDR3, the DNA is TGTGCCAGCAGCTTAGAGTGGAGCGGGGGCCACAATGAGCAGTTCTTC. The chain recombines TRBV7-6 with TRBJ2-1, with TRBD2 matching over 8 bases. The J segment lost 5 bases and the V segment lost 1 base, leaving 7 bases of the junction unmatched. The CDR3 contains 16 residues. CDR1 and CDR2 (germline): SGHVS, FNYEAQ.